This T cell receptor beta chain appears in the sequencing data of a study of tumor-infiltrating lymphocytes in localized non-small cell lung cancer. The study's findings and limits: Tumors had more T cell infiltration than uninvolved lung, per TCRbeta sequencing and CD3 counts.

Comment on this clone: As yet, its antigen is unknown.

Clones were read by immunoSEQ multiplex PCR, and TCRdb kept only the in-frame ones, dropping some. The sample holds around 25,000 clones, 73% seen once. The CDR3 runs to 15 residues. Germline assignment: CDR1 SQVTM and CDR2 ANQGSEA. The J segment lost 0 bases and the V segment lost 6 bases, leaving 6 bases of the junction unmatched. The sequence derives from a human donor with non-small cell lung cancer. Sequencing was done on a sample of lung tumor tissue. The gene calls are TRBV29-1 and TRBJ1-5; 9 bases are a match to TRBD1. The CDR3 DNA reads TGCAGCGTAACGACAGGGGGGTATAGCAATCAGCCCCAGCATTTT. Translating it yields CSVTTGGYSNQPQHF.